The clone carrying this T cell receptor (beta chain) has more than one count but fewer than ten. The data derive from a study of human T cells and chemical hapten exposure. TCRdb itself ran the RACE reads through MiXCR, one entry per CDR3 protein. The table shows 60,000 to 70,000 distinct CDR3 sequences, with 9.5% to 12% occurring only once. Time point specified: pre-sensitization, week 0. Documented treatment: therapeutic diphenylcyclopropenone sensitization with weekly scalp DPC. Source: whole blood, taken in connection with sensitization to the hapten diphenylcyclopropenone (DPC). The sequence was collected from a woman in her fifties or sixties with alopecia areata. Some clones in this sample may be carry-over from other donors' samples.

CDR3 amino acids: CASSRSGQGITGELFF. In nucleotides, the CDR3 is TGTGCCAGCAGCCGATCTGGACAGGGGATCACCGGGGAGCTGTTTTTT. The chain is built from TRBV7-6 and TRBJ2-2; 9 bases map to TRBD1. The germline gives CDR1 SGHVS, CDR2 FNYEAQ. The J segment lost 4 bases and the V segment lost 5 bases, leaving 8 bases of the junction unmatched. The CDR3 totals 16 residues.